The next 31 T cell receptor beta chains were all read from a single sample in a study of beta chain features in type 1 diabetes (dated 2018 in TCRdb). What the work shows at the level of the full study, not this receptor alone: A moderate but significant shortening of TCRB CDR3 length was observed in type 1 diabetes patients in all four CD4+ subsets.

Library method: the immunoSEQ multiplex PCR assay. The High Capacity cDNA Reverse Transcription Kit was used to reverse transcribe all of the isolated RNA, meaning that expressed TCRB transcripts were what got sequenced. TCRdb carries this immuneACCESS record with in-frame sequences only. Its versions omit some clonotypes, under half of them owing to an unresolved V gene in the studies checked, with the rest unexplained. Counted in this sample were over 150,000 clones; just over 8% of them appeared once. The top ten hold around 0.5% of the sample. The antigens of these receptors remain unknown. Sequencing was performed on central memory CD4+ T cells from blood. The source of these receptors is a woman aged 18-30 years with type 1 diabetes.

This clone has more than one count but fewer than ten. Additional DNA sequences in this sample encode the identical CDR3. The chain couples TRBV7-2 to TRBJ2-7, with D maybe TRBD1 (6 bases). The CDR3 spans 12 residues. The V gene lost 4 bases and the J gene lost 5 bases, with 9 bases spanning the gap. Germline CDR1 is SGHTA and CDR2 is FQGNSA. The CDR3 protein is CASSSTGNEQYF. In DNA, the CDR3 is TGTGCCAGCAGCTCCACAGGGAACGAGCAGTACTTC.

The genes are TRBV7-2 and TRBJ2-1; no definite D call. Trimming stripped 2 bases from V and 4 bases from J, with 3 bases between. The germline V gene encodes CDR1 SGHTA and CDR2 FQGNSA. This CDR3 spans 12 amino acids. CDR3 nucleotides: TGTGCCAGCAGCTTAACTTACAATGAGCAGTTCTTC. As protein: CASSLTYNEQFF.

This clone has a handful of counts. The chain couples TRBV9 to TRBJ2-5, with D tentatively TRBD1 (5 bases). Germline V CDR1 and CDR2: SGDLS, YYNGEE. CDR3 size: 13 residues. Deletions cut 4 bases from V and 5 bases from J, with 12 bases between. The CDR3 nucleotides are TGTGCCAGCAGCAGGGCCCCAGGGGAGACCCAGTACTTC. Translation: CASSRAPGETQYF.

This sequence joins TRBV4-3 and TRBJ2-3; D may be TRBD2 (6 bases). CDR3 length: 14 residues. Per the germline V gene, CDR1 is LGHNA and CDR2 is YSLEER. With 1 base removed from V and 5 bases from J, the gap between germline ends came to 10 bases. The CDR3 here is CASSQGNGGDTQYF. In nucleotides, the CDR3 is TGCGCCAGCAGCCAAGGAAACGGGGGAGATACGCAGTATTTT.

This clone was seen more than once but under ten times. Other nucleotide sequences in the sample specify the same CDR3. This rearrangement joins TRBV19 to TRBJ2-5; D gene ambiguous. V shed 3 bases and J shed 5 bases, with 4 bases lying between them. CDR3 length equals 11 residues. In germline, CDR1 is LNHDA, CDR2 SQIVND (reference sequence). CDR3 DNA sequence: TGTGCCAGTAGTATTATGGAGACCCAGTACTTC. The encoded protein is CASSIMETQYF.

This clone was detected ten times or more. This chain connects TRBV7-9 to TRBJ1-5; 8 bases map to TRBD1. CDR3 size: 13 residues. Per germline, CDR1 SEHNR and CDR2 FQNEAQ (reference sequence). V gave up 5 bases and J gave up 5 bases; unmatched junction bases: 2. In nucleotides, the CDR3 is TGTGCCAGCAGCACACAGGGGGATCAGCCCCAGCATTTT. It is translated as CASSTQGDQPQHF.

This chain links TRBV4-1 with TRBJ2-5; 8 nucleotides align to TRBD2. Trimming at V came to 1 base and at J to 5 bases, leaving 12 bases not matched to a gene. The CDR3 contains 17 residues. CDR1 is MGHRA, CDR2 YSYEKL, per germline. CDR3 residues: CASSQGSERGGGETQYF. The CDR3 bases are TGCGCCAGCAGCCAAGGGAGTGAGAGGGGCGGGGGGGAGACCCAGTACTTC.

This clone was seen a handful of times. The chain uses TRBV7-9 and TRBJ2-5; TRBD1 aligns across 9 bases. CDR3 length equals 17 residues. CDR1 is SEHNR and CDR2 is FQNEAQ in the germline V gene (reference sequence). The V gene end was trimmed by 3 bases and the J gene end by 6 bases; junction bases not matched to a gene: 14. CDR3 bases: TGTGCCAGCAGCTTGTTCGGTCGACAGGGGGGCGTGCAGACCCAGTACTTC. This sequence encodes CASSLFGRQGGVQTQYF.

The rearrangement joins TRBV7-4 to TRBJ1-5; TRBD1 is a possible D gene (5 bases). The V end was cut by 4 bases, the J end by 1 base, with 14 bases between. This CDR3 has 16 amino acids. Looked up from germline, CDR1 is SGHVT and CDR2 is SQSDAQ. The CDR3 sequence is CASSWGGTESNQPQHF. The CDR3 DNA reads TGTGCCAGCAGCTGGGGGGGGACTGAGAGCAATCAGCCCCAGCATTTT.

The sample holds a few counts of this clone. The rearrangement joins TRBV2 to TRBJ2-7, with 7 bases matching TRBD1. J lost 2 bases, V lost 6 bases, and 4 bases had no gene match. Germline V gene lookup returns CDR1 SNHLY and CDR2 FYNNEI. This CDR3 has 13 residues. CDR3 protein: CASSIQGTYEQYF. CDR3 DNA: TGTGCCAGCAGCATACAGGGGACCTACGAGCAGTACTTC.

The CDR3 here is CASSQAERLYNEQFF. The CDR3 nucleotides are TGTGCCAGCAGCCAAGCGGAGAGGCTATACAATGAGCAGTTCTTC. This rearrangement joins TRBV4-2 to TRBJ2-1; D gene uncertain. This CDR3 contains 15 residues. V lost 1 base to trimming and J lost 4 bases, with 11 bases between them. Germline V gene lookup returns CDR1 LGHNA and CDR2 YNFKEQ.

A few counts support this clone. The chain couples TRBV30 to TRBJ1-3, with unresolved D. V was trimmed by 0 bases and J by 3 bases, leaving 9 bases between them. The CDR3 covers 14 residues. The germline V gene has CDR1 GTSNPN and CDR2 SVGIG (reference sequence). CDR3 region: CAWSVQVYGNTIYF. The CDR3 coding sequence is TGTGCCTGGAGTGTCCAGGTATATGGAAACACCATATATTTT.

The rearrangement joins TRBV2 to TRBJ1-5, with D possibly matching TRBD1 (5 bases). Germline lookup yields CDR1 SNHLY and CDR2 FYNNEI. The CDR3 has 14 residues. V was trimmed by 4 bases and J by 7 bases, leaving 14 bases between them. The CDR3 loop reads CASSVEGPGQPQHF. The CDR3, as DNA: TGTGCCAGCAGTGTGGAGGGACCGGGGCAGCCCCAGCATTTT.

This clone was observed a handful of times. The chain is built from TRBV19 and TRBJ1-1, with D possibly TRBD1 on 6 matching bases. V lost 4 bases and J 1 base, leaving 7 bases between the germline ends. The CDR3 consists of 13 residues. Germline V gives CDR1 LNHDA, CDR2 SQIVND (reference sequence). CDR3 in amino acids: CASSRTANTEAFF. CDR3 nucleotides: TGTGCCAGTAGTAGGACAGCGAACACTGAAGCTTTCTTT.

This clone was seen repeatedly, ten times or more. This sequence joins TRBV10-3 and TRBJ1-1, with 7 bases identical to TRBD1. Germline loops: CDR1 ENHRY, CDR2 SYGVKD. The CDR3 covers 13 residues. J lost 5 bases, V lost 7 bases, and 7 bases had no gene match. CDR3 in DNA: TGTGCCATCATGTCCAGGGGGGATACTGAAGCTTTCTTT. Amino acids: CAIMSRGDTEAFF.

The V and J genes are TRBV2 and TRBJ2-3; TRBD1 matches 8 bases. Germline V lookup: CDR1 SNHLY, CDR2 FYNNEI. There are 15 residues in the CDR3. V lost 7 bases to trimming and J lost 1 base; unmatched junction nucleotides: 7. Written as DNA, the CDR3 is TGTGCCAGCAACGACAGGGGAAGGGGCACAGATACGCAGTATTTT. Translation gives CASNDRGRGTDTQYF.

The V and J genes are TRBV6-5 and TRBJ2-1; D unresolved. This CDR3 has 11 amino acids. Germline loops: CDR1 MNHEY, CDR2 SVGAGI. Deletions cut 6 bases from V and 9 bases from J, with 9 bases between. CDR3 sequence: CASRSRGEQFF. Written as DNA, the CDR3 is TGTGCCAGCAGGTCGCGCGGTGAGCAGTTCTTC.

There are a few counts of this clone. The chain recombines TRBV11-2 with TRBJ2-1; D may be TRBD2 (6 bases). Trimming removed 5 bases from V and 0 bases from J, with 11 bases in between. CDR3 size: 15 residues. Germline V gene lookup returns CDR1 SGHAT and CDR2 FQNNGV. The CDR3 region is CASSRLGGSYNEQFF. The CDR3 DNA reads TGTGCCAGCAGCCGACTGGGGGGCTCCTACAATGAGCAGTTCTTC.

The gene calls are TRBV4-2 and TRBJ2-3; TRBD2 aligns across 9 bases. V trimming: 1 base; J trimming: 4 bases; junction bases outside the gene matches: 9. The CDR3 extends over 17 amino acids. Per germline, CDR1 LGHNA and CDR2 YNFKEQ. The CDR3 is CASSQGGSGSGADTQYF. Written as DNA, the CDR3 is TGTGCCAGCAGCCAAGGGGGTAGCGGGAGTGGGGCAGATACGCAGTATTTT.

The V and J genes are TRBV29-1 and TRBJ2-3; 8 bases are shared with TRBD1. The CDR3 runs 13 residues. Losses at the gene ends were 7 bases for V and 2 bases for J; bases not matched to a gene: 5. Germline V lookup: CDR1 SQVTM, CDR2 ANQGSEA. The CDR3 reads CSGQGPYTDTQYF. For the CDR3, the DNA is TGCAGCGGACAGGGGCCGTACACAGATACGCAGTATTTT.

This clone appeared a few times. The same CDR3 can be traced to other DNA sequences in this sample. V usage is TRBV5-1 and J usage is TRBJ2-7, with no clear D. V was cut by 0 bases and J by 2 bases, with 3 bases left in between. The length of the CDR3 is 12 residues. Germline CDR1 is SGHRS and CDR2 is YFSETQ. The DNA of the CDR3 is TGCGCCAGCAGCTTGGGAGCCTACGAGCAGTACTTC. This gives the protein CASSLGAYEQYF.

CDR3: CASSLGLARQETQYF. CDR3 in DNA: TGTGCCAGCAGCTTAGGACTAGCTAGACAAGAGACCCAGTACTTC. V usage is TRBV7-2 and J usage is TRBJ2-5; 7 bases agree with TRBD2. Germline V gene sequence: CDR1 SGHTA, CDR2 FQGNSA. The CDR3 contains 15 residues. V was pared by 1 base and J by 2 bases, with 4 bases of the junction left unmatched.

This clone occurred a few times. V and J are TRBV29-1 and TRBJ1-1; perhaps TRBD1 as D (5 bases). There are 12 residues in the CDR3. The germline gives CDR1 SQVTM, CDR2 ANQGSEA. Trimming shortened V by 1 base and J by 8 bases, and 11 bases separated the two germline ends. CDR3: CSVEAGKVEAFF. CDR3 nucleotides: TGCAGCGTTGAAGCAGGGAAGGTAGAAGCTTTCTTT.

The table lists this clone with a few counts. The gene calls are TRBV2 and TRBJ1-2; D ambiguous. CDR1 and CDR2 from the germline V gene are SNHLY and FYNNEI. Trimming left V 4 bases short and J 6 bases short, with 12 bases between. This CDR3 is built from 13 residues. The CDR3 reads CASSGWSDDGYTF. For the CDR3, the DNA is TGTGCCAGCAGTGGATGGAGTGACGATGGCTACACCTTC.

This clone was found a few times. This chain links TRBV5-6 with TRBJ2-1; TRBD2 matches at 10 bases. With 2 bases clipped from V and 8 bases from J, the junction kept 7 bases outside the gene matches. Germline values: CDR1 SGHDT, CDR2 YYEEEE. The CDR3 consists of 15 residues. The CDR3: CASSFNLAGDYEQFF. CDR3 nucleotide sequence: TGTGCCAGCAGCTTTAATCTAGCGGGAGACTATGAGCAGTTCTTC. The entire variable domain, with the rest obtained from reference TRBV5-6 and TRBJ2-1, is as follows: DAGVTQSPTHLIKTRGQQVTLRCSPKSGHDTVSWYQQALGQGPQFIFQYYEEEERQRGNFPDRFSGHQFPNYSSELNVNALLLGDSALYLCASSFNLAGDYEQFFGPGTRLTVL.

The V call is TRBV12-5, the J call TRBJ2-3; 8 bases line up with TRBD1. Trimming removed 5 bases from V and 5 bases from J; junction bases left unmatched: 6. The CDR3 consists of 14 residues. Germline V gene data show CDR1 as LGHNT and CDR2 as FRNRAP. CDR3 residues: CASGNGQGRDTQYF. The CDR3 DNA sequence: TGTGCTAGTGGTAACGGACAGGGTAGAGATACGCAGTATTTT.

This clone was picked up a small number of times. The genes are TRBV5-1 and TRBJ2-5; perhaps TRBD1 as D (6 bases). The CDR3 consists of 15 residues. V lost 1 base, J lost 2 bases, and 12 bases lay in between. The V gene's germline CDR1 is SGHRS and CDR2 YFSETQ. CDR3 sequence: CASSLTGIRQETQYF. The CDR3 coding sequence is TGCGCCAGCAGCTTGACAGGGATAAGGCAAGAGACCCAGTACTTC. The full variable domain, rest sourced from reference TRBV5-1 and TRBJ2-5, is KAGVTQTPRYLIKTRGQQVTLSCSPISGHRSVSWYQQTPGQGLQFLFEYFSETQRNKGNFPGRFSGRQFSNSRSEMNVSTLELGDSALYLCASSLTGIRQETQYFGPGTRLLVL.

In its sample, this clone was seen a few times. The chain carries TRBV11-2 and TRBJ1-2; TRBD1 matches 8 bases. The CDR3 has 13 residues. Unmatched junction bases numbered 5, after V lost 5 bases and J lost 6 bases. Germline V gives CDR1 SGHAT, CDR2 FQNNGV. This chain's CDR3 is CASSRDRLDGYTF. For the CDR3, the DNA is TGTGCCAGCAGCCGGGACAGGTTGGATGGCTACACCTTC. Full variable domain (remainder filled in from reference TRBV11-2 and TRBJ1-2): EAGVAQSPRYKIIEKRQSVAFWCNPISGHATLYWYQQILGQGPKLLIQFQNNGVVDDSQLPKDRFSAERLKGVDSTLKIQPAKLEDSAVYLCASSRDRLDGYTFGSGTRLTVV.

This clone was seen a few times. The chain recombines TRBV28 with TRBJ2-3, with TRBD2 identical over 7 bases. The CDR3 loop spans 13 amino acids. From germline, CDR1 is MDHEN and CDR2 SYDVKM. Trimming at V came to 10 bases and at J to 2 bases, leaving 6 bases not matched to a gene. Here the CDR3 reads CATRGDPTDTQYF. The CDR3 bases are TGTGCCACCCGGGGGGATCCCACAGATACGCAGTATTTT.

The chain has TRBV18 and TRBJ1-2; D may be TRBD1 (6 bases). V was cut by 3 bases and J by 3 bases, with 17 bases left in between. CDR3 size: 16 residues. CDR1 and CDR2 from the germline V gene are KGHSH and LQKENI. This chain's CDR3 is CASSPRPPQGDYGYTF. The CDR3 nucleotides are TGTGCCAGCTCACCGCGACCCCCACAGGGAGACTATGGCTACACCTTC.

This clone occurred a few times. The chain joins TRBV18 to TRBJ2-5, with TRBD1 as a possible D gene (5 bases). Germline-derived CDR1 and CDR2 are KGHSH and LQKENI. This CDR3 region has 13 residues. Trimming removed 6 bases at V and 2 bases at J, with 10 bases between. CDR3 coding DNA: TGTGCCAGCTCCACCGACAGACAAGAGACCCAGTACTTC. It yields the protein CASSTDRQETQYF.